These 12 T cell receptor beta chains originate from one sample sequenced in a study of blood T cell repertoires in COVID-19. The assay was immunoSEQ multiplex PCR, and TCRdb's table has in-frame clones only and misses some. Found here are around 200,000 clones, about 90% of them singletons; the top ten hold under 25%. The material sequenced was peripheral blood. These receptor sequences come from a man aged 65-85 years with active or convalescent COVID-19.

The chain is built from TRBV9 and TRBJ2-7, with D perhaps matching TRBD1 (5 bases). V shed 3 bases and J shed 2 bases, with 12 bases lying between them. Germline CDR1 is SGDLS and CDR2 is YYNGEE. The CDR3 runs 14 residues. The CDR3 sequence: CASSARELAYEQYF. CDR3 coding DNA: TGTGCCAGCAGCGCCAGGGAATTGGCCTACGAGCAGTACTTC.

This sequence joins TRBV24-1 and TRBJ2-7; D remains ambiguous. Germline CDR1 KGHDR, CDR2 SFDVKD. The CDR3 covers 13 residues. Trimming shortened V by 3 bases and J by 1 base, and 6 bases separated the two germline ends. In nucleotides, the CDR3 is TGTGCCACCAGTGATGGCAGTTCCTACGAGCAGTACTTC. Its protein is CATSDGSSYEQYF.

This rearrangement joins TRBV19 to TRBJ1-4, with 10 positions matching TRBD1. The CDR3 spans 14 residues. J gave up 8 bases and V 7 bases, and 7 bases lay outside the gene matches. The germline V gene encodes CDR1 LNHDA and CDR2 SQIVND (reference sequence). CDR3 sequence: CASTRQGAGEKLFF. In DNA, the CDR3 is TGTGCCAGTACCCGACAGGGGGCAGGAGAAAAACTGTTTTTT.

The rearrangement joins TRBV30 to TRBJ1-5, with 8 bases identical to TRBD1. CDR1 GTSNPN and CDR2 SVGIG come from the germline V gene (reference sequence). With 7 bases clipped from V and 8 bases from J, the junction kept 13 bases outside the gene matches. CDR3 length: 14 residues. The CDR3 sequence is CAYQGGQGKEPQHF. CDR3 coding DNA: TGTGCCTACCAAGGAGGACAGGGTAAGGAGCCCCAGCATTTT.

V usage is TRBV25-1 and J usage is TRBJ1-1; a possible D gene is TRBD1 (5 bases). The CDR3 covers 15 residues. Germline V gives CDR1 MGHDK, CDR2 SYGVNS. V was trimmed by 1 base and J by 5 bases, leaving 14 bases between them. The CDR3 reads CASSESDASGTEAFF. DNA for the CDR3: TGTGCCAGCAGTGAATCTGACGCGTCAGGGACTGAAGCTTTCTTT.

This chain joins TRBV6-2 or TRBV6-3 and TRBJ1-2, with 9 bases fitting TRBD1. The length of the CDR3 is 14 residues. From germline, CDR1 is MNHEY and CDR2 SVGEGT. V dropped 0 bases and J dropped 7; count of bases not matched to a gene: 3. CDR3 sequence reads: CASSYSRDRVGYTF. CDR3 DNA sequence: TGTGCCAGCAGTTACTCGAGGGACAGGGTTGGCTACACCTTC.

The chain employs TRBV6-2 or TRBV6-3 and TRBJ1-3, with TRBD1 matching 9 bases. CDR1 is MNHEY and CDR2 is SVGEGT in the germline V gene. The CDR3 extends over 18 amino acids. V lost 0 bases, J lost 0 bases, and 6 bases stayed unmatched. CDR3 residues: CASSYSIGQGRSGNTIYF. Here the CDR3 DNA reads TGTGCCAGCAGTTACTCGATTGGACAGGGGCGCTCTGGAAACACCATATATTTT.

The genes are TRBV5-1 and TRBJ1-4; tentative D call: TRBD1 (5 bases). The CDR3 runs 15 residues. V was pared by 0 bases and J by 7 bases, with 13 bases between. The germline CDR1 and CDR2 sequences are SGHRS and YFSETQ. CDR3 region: CASSLANRLGEKLFF. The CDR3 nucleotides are TGCGCCAGCAGCTTGGCCAACAGGTTGGGTGAAAAACTGTTTTTT.

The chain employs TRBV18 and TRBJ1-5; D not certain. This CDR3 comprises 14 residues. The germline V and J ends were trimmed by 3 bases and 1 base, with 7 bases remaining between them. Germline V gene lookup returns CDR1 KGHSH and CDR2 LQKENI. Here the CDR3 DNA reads TGTGCCAGCTCACCCTTACTAAGCAATCAGCCCCAGCATTTT. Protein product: CASSPLLSNQPQHF.

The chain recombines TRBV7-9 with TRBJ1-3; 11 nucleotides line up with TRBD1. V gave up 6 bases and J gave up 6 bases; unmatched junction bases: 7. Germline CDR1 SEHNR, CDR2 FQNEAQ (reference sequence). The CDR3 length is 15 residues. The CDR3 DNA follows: TGTGCCAGCAGTTCTACGGGACAGGGGGAAAACACCATATATTTT. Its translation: CASSSTGQGENTIYF.

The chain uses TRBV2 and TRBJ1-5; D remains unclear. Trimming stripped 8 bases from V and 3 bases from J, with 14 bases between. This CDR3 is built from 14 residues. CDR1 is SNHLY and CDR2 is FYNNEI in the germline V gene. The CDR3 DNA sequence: TGTGCCAGCGGGTTAGGGCGGGTCAATCAGCCCCAGCATTTT. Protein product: CASGLGRVNQPQHF.

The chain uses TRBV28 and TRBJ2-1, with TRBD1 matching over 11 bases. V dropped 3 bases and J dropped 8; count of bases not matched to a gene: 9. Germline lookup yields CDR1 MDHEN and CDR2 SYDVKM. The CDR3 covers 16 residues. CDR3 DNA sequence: TGTGCCAGCAGTTTCCCAGGGACAGGGGGTCGCTATGAGCAGTTCTTC. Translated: CASSFPGTGGRYEQFF.